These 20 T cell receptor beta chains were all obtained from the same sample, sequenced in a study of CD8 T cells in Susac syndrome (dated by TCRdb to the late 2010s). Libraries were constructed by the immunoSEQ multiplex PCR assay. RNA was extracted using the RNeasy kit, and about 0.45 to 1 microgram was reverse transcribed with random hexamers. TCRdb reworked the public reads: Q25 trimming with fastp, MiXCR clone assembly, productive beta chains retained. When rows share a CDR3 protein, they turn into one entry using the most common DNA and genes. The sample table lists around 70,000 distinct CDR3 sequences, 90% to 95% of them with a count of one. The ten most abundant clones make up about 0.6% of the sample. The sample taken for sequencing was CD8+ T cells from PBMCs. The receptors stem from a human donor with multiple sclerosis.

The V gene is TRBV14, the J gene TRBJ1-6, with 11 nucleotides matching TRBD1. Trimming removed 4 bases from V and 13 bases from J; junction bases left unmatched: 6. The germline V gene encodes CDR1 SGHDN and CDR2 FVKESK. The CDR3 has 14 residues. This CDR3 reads CASSRTGGTGPLHF. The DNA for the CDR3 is TGTGCCAGCAGCCGGACAGGGGGCACCGGGCCCCTCCACTTT.

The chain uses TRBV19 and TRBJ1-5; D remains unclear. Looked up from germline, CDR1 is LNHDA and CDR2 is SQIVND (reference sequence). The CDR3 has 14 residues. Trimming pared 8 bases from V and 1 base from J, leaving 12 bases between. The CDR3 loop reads CASSRAVSNQPQHF. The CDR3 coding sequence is TGTGCCAGTTCAAGGGCGGTCAGCAATCAGCCCCAGCATTTT.

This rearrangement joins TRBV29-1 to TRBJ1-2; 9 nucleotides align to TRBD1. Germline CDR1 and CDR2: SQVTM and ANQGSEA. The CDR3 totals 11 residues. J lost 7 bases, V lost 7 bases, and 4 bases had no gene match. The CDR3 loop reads CSDTGGPGYTF. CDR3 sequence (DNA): TGCAGCGATACAGGGGGCCCTGGCTACACCTTC.

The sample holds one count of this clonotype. In DNA form, the CDR3 reads TGCGCCAGCAGCCCCCCCCGTGTCCTAGCCAAAAACATTCAGTACTTC. Translating gives CASSPPRVLAKNIQYF. The chain uses TRBV4-1 and TRBJ2-4; D not certain. Trimming removed 4 bases at V and 0 bases at J, with 13 bases between. CDR3 length equals 16 residues. Germline CDR1 and CDR2: MGHRA and YSYEKL.

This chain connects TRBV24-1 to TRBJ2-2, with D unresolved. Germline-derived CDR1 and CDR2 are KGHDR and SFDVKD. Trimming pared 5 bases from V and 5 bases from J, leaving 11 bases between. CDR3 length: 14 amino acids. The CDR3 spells CATSAPTPTGELFF. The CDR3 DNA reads TGTGCCACCAGTGCTCCGACACCAACCGGGGAGCTGTTTTTT.

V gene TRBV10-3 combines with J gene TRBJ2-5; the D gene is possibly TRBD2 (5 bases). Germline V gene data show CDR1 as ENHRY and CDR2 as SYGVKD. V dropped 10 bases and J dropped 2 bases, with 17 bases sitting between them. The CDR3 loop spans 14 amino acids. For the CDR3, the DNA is TGTGCCACCAAGACGCGGAGGCGGCAAGAGACCCAGTACTTC. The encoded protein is CATKTRRRQETQYF.

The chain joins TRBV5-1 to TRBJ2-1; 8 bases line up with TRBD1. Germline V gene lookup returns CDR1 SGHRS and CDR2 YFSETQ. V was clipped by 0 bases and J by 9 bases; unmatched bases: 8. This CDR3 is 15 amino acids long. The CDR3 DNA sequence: TGCGCCAGCAGCTTGGCCGGACAGGGTGGGGGTGAGCAGTTCTTC. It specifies CASSLAGQGGGEQFF.

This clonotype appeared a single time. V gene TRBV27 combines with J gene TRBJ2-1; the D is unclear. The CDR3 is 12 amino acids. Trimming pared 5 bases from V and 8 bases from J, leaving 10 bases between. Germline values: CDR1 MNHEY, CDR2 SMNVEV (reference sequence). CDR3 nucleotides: TGTGCCAGCAGTCCCTACGGTGATGAGCAGTTCTTC. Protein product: CASSPYGDEQFF.

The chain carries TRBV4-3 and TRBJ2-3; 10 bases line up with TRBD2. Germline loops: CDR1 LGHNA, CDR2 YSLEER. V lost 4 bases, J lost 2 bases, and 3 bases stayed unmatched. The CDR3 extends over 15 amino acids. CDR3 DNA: TGCGCCAGCAGCCCCCTAGCGGGGGTCACAGATACGCAGTATTTT. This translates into CASSPLAGVTDTQYF.

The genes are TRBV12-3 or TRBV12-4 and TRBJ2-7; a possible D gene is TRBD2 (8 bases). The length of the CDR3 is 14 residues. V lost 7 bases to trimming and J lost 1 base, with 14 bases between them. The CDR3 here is CASIGGDRSYEQYF. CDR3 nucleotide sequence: TGTGCCAGCATCGGGGGGGACAGATCCTACGAGCAGTACTTC.

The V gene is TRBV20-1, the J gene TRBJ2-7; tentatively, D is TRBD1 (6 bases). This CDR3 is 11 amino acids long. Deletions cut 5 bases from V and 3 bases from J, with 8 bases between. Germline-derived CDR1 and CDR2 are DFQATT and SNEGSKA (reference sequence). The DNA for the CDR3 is TGCAGTGCTCGGGACATCTACGAGCAGTACTTC. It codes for CSARDIYEQYF.

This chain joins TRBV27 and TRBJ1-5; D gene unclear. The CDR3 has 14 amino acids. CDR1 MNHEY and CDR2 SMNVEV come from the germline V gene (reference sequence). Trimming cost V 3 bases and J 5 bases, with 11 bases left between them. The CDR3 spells CASSLGREDQPQHF. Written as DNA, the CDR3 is TGTGCCAGCAGTTTGGGTCGGGAGGATCAGCCCCAGCATTTT.

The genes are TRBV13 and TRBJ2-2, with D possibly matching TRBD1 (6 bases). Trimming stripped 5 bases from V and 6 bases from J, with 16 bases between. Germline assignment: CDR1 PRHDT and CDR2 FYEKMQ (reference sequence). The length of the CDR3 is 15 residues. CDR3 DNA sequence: TGTGCCAGCAGCCCACTTCGAAACAGGGCCGGGGAGCTGTTTTTT. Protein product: CASSPLRNRAGELFF.

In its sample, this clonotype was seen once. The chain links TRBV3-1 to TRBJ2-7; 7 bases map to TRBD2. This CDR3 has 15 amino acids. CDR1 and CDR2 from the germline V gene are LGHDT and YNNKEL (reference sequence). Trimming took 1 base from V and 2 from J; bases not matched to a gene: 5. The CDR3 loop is CASSQVGGGTYEQYF. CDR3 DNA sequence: TGTGCCAGCAGCCAAGTGGGCGGGGGTACCTACGAGCAGTACTTC.

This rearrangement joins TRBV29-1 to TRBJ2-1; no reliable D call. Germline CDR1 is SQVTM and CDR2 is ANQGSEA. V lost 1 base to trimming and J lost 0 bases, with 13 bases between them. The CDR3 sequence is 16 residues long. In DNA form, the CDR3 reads TGCAGCGTTGAAGGAATCGAGCTTAGCTCCTACAATGAGCAGTTCTTC. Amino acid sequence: CSVEGIELSSYNEQFF.

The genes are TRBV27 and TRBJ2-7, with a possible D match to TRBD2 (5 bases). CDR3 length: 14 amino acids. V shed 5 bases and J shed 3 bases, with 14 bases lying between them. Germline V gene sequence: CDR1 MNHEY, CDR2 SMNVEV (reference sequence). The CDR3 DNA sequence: TGTGCCAGCAGTCATGCTAGCAGAGGCTACGAGCAGTACTTC. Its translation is CASSHASRGYEQYF.

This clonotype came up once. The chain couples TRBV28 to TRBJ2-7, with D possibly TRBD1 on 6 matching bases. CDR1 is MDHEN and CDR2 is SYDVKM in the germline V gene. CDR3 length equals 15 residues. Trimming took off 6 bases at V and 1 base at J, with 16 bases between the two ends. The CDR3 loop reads CASRIQGTLSYEQYF. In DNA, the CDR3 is TGTGCCAGCAGGATACAGGGTACCCTTTCCTACGAGCAGTACTTC.

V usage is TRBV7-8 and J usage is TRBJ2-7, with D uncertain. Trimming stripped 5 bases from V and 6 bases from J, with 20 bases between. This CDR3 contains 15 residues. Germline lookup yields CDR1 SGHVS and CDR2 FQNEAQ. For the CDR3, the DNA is TGTGCCAGCAGCGAACAAGGCCAAGGAGTACCCGAGCAGTACTTC. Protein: CASSEQGQGVPEQYF.

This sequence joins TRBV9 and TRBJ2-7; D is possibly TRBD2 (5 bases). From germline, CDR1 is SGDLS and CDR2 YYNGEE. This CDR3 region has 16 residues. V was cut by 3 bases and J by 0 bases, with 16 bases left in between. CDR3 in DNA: TGTGCCAGCAGCGCCCTCGCCGGACTCTCCTCCTACGAGCAGTACTTC. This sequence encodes CASSALAGLSSYEQYF.

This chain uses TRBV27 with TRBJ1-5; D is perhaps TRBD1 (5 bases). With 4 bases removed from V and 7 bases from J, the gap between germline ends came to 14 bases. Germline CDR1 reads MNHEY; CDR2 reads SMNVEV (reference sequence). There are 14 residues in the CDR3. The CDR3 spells CASSSLGGVQPQHF. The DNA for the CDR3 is TGTGCCAGCAGTTCGCTGGGGGGGGTACAGCCCCAGCATTTT.